The 17 T cell receptor beta chains below come from one sample, sequenced in a study of beta chain features in type 1 diabetes. The sequenced template was cDNA made from the entire isolated RNA. Sequencing used immunoSEQ multiplex PCR; TCRdb keeps in-frame clones, though not all of them. The sample consists of fewer than 650,000 clones, about 14% of them appearing once. The sample consisted of naive CD4+ T cells from blood. All receptors derive from a man aged 18 to 30 in good health.

The rearrangement joins TRBV5-4 to TRBJ2-5, with unresolved D. Trimming stripped 4 bases from V and 2 bases from J, with 15 bases between. Germline values: CDR1 SGHNT, CDR2 YYREEE (reference sequence). There are 15 residues in the CDR3. The CDR3 is CASSLPPGRQETQYF. The CDR3 bases are TGTGCCAGCAGCCTTCCCCCTGGTAGACAAGAGACCCAGTACTTC.

This clone has only a few counts. The chain joins TRBV18 to TRBJ2-3; unclear D gene. Trimming removed 5 bases at V and 6 bases at J, with 12 bases between. CDR1 and CDR2 (germline): KGHSH, LQKENI. The CDR3 extends over 13 amino acids. This CDR3 reads CASSELRADTQYF. CDR3 nucleotides: TGTGCCAGCTCAGAGCTCCGGGCGGATACGCAGTATTTT.

This clone was observed a handful of times. The chain joins TRBV7-9 to TRBJ2-7; D is perhaps TRBD1 or TRBD2 (5 bases each). V lost 5 bases and J lost 9, with 17 bases in between. The CDR3 totals 13 residues. The germline V gene has CDR1 SEHNR and CDR2 FQNEAQ (reference sequence). CDR3 in amino acids: CASSPGTLPSQYF. CDR3 bases: TGTGCCAGCAGCCCCGGGACCTTGCCATCGCAGTACTTC.

This clone has more than one count but fewer than ten. The chain joins TRBV28 to TRBJ2-7; D might be TRBD2 (6 bases). The CDR3 runs 15 residues. V shed 2 bases and J shed 4 bases, with 15 bases lying between them. The V gene's germline CDR1 is MDHEN and CDR2 SYDVKM. The CDR3 DNA reads TGTGCCAGCAGTTTAGTCGGCGGGAAGGGGTACGAGCAGTACTTC. This gives the protein CASSLVGGKGYEQYF.

This clone appeared a single time. The V gene is TRBV7-8, the J gene TRBJ2-7, with D hard to call. Germline V gives CDR1 SGHVS, CDR2 FQNEAQ. V was pared by 1 base and J by 2 bases, with 6 bases between. The CDR3 contains 13 residues. The CDR3 here is CASSLDAAYEQYF. As DNA, the CDR3 is TGTGCCAGCAGCTTAGACGCAGCCTACGAGCAGTACTTC.

This clone was detected a few times. Here the CDR3 reads CASSLRAGGAFF. The CDR3 bases are TGTGCCAGCAGCCTCCGGGCCGGTGGAGCTTTCTTT. The chain employs TRBV14 and TRBJ1-1; D unresolved. Deletions cut 4 bases from V and 10 bases from J, with 13 bases between. CDR3 length: 12 amino acids. The germline V gene encodes CDR1 SGHDN and CDR2 FVKESK.

This clone showed up just a few times. V usage is TRBV4-2 and J usage is TRBJ1-5, with D uncertain. The CDR3 contains 14 residues. V was pared by 0 bases and J by 5 bases, with 8 bases between. Germline CDR1 and CDR2: LGHNA and YNFKEQ. The CDR3 protein is CASSQDRSYQPQHF. Written as DNA, the CDR3 is TGTGCCAGCAGCCAAGATCGTTCCTATCAGCCCCAGCATTTT.

This clone has just a few counts. This chain connects TRBV18 to TRBJ2-2; D gene uncertain. This CDR3 has 14 residues. Trimming took off 3 bases at V and 0 bases at J, with 5 bases between the two ends. CDR1 KGHSH and CDR2 LQKENI come from the germline V gene. DNA for the CDR3: TGTGCCAGCTCACCCTACACGAACACCGGGGAGCTGTTTTTT. Translation: CASSPYTNTGELFF.

CDR3 sequence reads: CASSTSTKPKSRTDTQYF. In nucleotides, the CDR3 is TGTGCCAGCAGCACCTCCACCAAGCCCAAATCTCGCACAGATACGCAGTATTTT. The chain links TRBV21-1 to TRBJ2-3; no check of the table's D call, TRBD2, against the DNA was made. TRBV21-1 is shown as a pseudogene. The CDR3 is made up of 18 amino acids.

Comments on this clone: Other DNA sequences within the sample encode an identical CDR3. The chain is built from TRBV11-2 and TRBJ1-2; D unresolved. This CDR3 region has 13 residues. Trimming took 0 bases from V and 5 from J, leaving 7 bases between them. Germline-derived CDR1 and CDR2 are SGHAT and FQNNGV. CDR3 in DNA: TGTGCCAGCAGCTTAGATCGTAATTATGGCTACACCTTC. Encoded protein: CASSLDRNYGYTF.

The V and J genes are TRBV5-8 and TRBJ1-1; D is uncertain. The CDR3 runs to 14 residues. Germline V gene data show CDR1 as SGHTS and CDR2 as YDEGEE. V lost 1 base and J lost 0, with 7 bases in between. The CDR3 DNA follows: TGTGCCAGCAGCTTGCACAGAATGAACACTGAAGCTTTCTTT. Residues: CASSLHRMNTEAFF.

J is TRBJ2-7 and V is TRBV27; 11 bases line up with TRBD2. Trimming cost V 5 bases and J 0 bases; bases outside gene matches: 6. This CDR3 region has 16 residues. In germline, CDR1 is MNHEY, CDR2 SMNVEV (reference sequence). CDR3 DNA sequence: TGTGCCAGCAGTCCTCGACTAGCGGGGCGCTCCTACGAGCAGTACTTC. Its translation is CASSPRLAGRSYEQYF.

V usage is TRBV27 and J usage is TRBJ2-3, with D perhaps TRBD2 (6 bases). Germline V gives CDR1 MNHEY, CDR2 SMNVEV (reference sequence). The CDR3 is made up of 16 amino acids. V lost 4 bases and J 3 bases, leaving 17 bases between the germline ends. In DNA form, the CDR3 reads TGTGCCAGCAGTTCCAGGGATGGCGGGGTGACAGATACGCAGTATTTT. Amino acids: CASSSRDGGVTDTQYF.

The rearrangement joins TRBV28 to TRBJ1-1, with unresolved D. This CDR3 has 14 amino acids. V lost 2 bases, J lost 2 bases, and 9 bases lay in between. CDR1 is MDHEN, CDR2 SYDVKM, per germline. The CDR3 loop reads CASSLIGGNTEAFF. The CDR3 DNA is TGTGCCAGCAGTTTAATCGGTGGCAACACTGAAGCTTTCTTT.

This chain joins TRBV7-8 and TRBJ1-1, with 8 bases matching TRBD1. Germline lookup yields CDR1 SGHVS and CDR2 FQNEAQ. V dropped 1 base and J dropped 8; count of bases not matched to a gene: 9. This CDR3 has 15 amino acids. The CDR3 nucleotides read TGTGCCAGCAGCTTAGTCCCCCTGACAGGGGCAGAAGCTTTCTTT. This gives the protein CASSLVPLTGAEAFF.

The CDR3 loop reads CASSVAQLHPNTEAFF. DNA of the CDR3: TGTGCCAGCAGCGTAGCCCAGTTACATCCGAACACTGAAGCTTTCTTT. V gene TRBV9 combines with J gene TRBJ1-1, with D uncertain. Trimming cost V 0 bases and J 1 base, with 13 bases left between them. Germline lookup yields CDR1 SGDLS and CDR2 YYNGEE. The CDR3 consists of 16 residues.

This rearrangement joins TRBV6-5 to TRBJ2-7, with 7 bases lining up with TRBD1. The CDR3 has 14 amino acids. In germline, CDR1 is MNHEY, CDR2 SVGAGI. J lost 7 bases, V lost 8 bases, and 14 bases had no gene match. CDR3 coding DNA: TGTGCCAGCGCAAGGGGGCGCATCTCGGGGGAGCAGTACTTC. It yields the protein CASARGRISGEQYF.